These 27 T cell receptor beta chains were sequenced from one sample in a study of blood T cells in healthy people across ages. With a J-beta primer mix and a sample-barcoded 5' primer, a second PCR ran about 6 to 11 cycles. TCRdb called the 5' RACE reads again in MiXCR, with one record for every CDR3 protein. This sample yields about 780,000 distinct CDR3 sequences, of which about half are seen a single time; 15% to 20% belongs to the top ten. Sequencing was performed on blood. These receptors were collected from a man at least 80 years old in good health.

The CDR3 DNA sequence: TGTGCCAGCACCATCGACCGGGGGGCGAAGGTCAATCAGCCCCAGCATTTT. Residues: CASTIDRGAKVNQPQHF. The chain employs TRBV28 and TRBJ1-5; weak D call: TRBD1 (6 bases). Germline loops: CDR1 MDHEN, CDR2 SYDVKM. The CDR3 contains 17 residues. The V end lost 7 bases, the J end lost 3 bases, and 22 bases lay between the germline ends.

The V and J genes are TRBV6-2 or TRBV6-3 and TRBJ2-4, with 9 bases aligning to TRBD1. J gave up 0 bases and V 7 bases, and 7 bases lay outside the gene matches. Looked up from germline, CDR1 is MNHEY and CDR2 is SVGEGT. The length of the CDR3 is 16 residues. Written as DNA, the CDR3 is TGTGCCAGCAACTACGGGACAGGGCTAGCCAAAAACATTCAGTACTTC. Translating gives CASNYGTGLAKNIQYF.

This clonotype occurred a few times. The CDR3 protein is CASSYHLALQFF. The CDR3 DNA reads as TGTGCCAGCAGTTACCATCTAGCATTACAGTTCTTC. The chain carries TRBV6-2 or TRBV6-3 and TRBJ2-1; tentative D call: TRBD2 (5 bases). Germline CDR1 MNHEY, CDR2 SVGEGT. The CDR3 totals 12 residues. The V end lost 2 bases, the J end lost 13 bases, and 12 bases lay between the germline ends.

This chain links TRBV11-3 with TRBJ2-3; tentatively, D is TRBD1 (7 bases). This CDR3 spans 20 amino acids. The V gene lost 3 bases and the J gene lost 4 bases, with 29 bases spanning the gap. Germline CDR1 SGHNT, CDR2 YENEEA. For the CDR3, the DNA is TGTGCCAGCAGCTTTCATCTGGGTATAGCGGCAGGGGGAAATGCAGATACGCAGTATTTT. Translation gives CASSFHLGIAAGGNADTQYF.

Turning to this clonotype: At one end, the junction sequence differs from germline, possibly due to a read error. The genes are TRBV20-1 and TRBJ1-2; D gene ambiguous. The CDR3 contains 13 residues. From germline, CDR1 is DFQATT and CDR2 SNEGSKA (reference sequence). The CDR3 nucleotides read TGCGGTGCTAGATCCGGACTCAGCTATGGCTACACCTTC. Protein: CGARSGLSYGYTF.

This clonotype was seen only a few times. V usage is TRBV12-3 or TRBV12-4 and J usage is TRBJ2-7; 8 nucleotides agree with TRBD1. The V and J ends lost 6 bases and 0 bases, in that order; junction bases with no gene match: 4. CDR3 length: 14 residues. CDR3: CASSRQGHSYEQYF. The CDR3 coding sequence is TGTGCCAGCAGCCGACAGGGGCACTCCTACGAGCAGTACTTC.

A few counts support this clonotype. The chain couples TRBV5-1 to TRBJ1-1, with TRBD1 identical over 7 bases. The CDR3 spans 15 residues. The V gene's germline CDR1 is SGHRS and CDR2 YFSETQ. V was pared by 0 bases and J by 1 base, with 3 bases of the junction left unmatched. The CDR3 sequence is CASSLEGDRNTEAFF. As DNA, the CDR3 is TGCGCCAGCAGCTTGGAAGGGGACAGGAACACTGAAGCTTTCTTT. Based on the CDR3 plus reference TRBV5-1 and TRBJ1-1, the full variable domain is KAGVTQTPRYLIKTRGQQVTLSCSPISGHRSVSWYQQTPGQGLQFLFEYFSETQRNKGNFPGRFSGRQFSNSRSEMNVSTLELGDSALYLCASSLEGDRNTEAFFGQGTRLTVV.

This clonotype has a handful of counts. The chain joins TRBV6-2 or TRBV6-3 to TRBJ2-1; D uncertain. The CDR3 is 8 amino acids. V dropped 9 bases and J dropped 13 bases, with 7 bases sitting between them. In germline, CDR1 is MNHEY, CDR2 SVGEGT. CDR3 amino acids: CARDRQFF. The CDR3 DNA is TGTGCCAGGGACCGCCAGTTCTTC.

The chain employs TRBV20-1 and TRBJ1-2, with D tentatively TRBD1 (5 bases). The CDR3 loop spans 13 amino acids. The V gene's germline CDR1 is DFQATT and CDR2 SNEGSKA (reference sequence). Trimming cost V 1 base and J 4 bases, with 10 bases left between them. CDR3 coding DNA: TGCAGTGCTAGAGCCCAGGGTATCTATGGCTACACCTTC. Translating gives CSARAQGIYGYTF.

Written as DNA, the CDR3 is TGTGCCAGCAGCTTGGGGACTAGCGGCGCTCACAATGAGCAGTACTTC. Its protein is CASSLGTSGAHNEQYF. The chain combines TRBV5-6 with TRBJ2-7; 10 nucleotides line up with TRBD2. J gave up 7 bases and V 0 bases, and 10 bases lay outside the gene matches. CDR1 and CDR2 from the germline V gene are SGHDT and YYEEEE. The CDR3 is 16 amino acids.

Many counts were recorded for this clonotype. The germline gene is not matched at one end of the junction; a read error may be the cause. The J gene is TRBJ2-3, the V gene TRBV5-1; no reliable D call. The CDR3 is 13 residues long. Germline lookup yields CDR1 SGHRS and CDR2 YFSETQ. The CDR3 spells CASSLGSTDTQYF. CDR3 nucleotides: TGTGCCAGCAGCTTGGGGTCCACAGATACGCAGTATTTT.

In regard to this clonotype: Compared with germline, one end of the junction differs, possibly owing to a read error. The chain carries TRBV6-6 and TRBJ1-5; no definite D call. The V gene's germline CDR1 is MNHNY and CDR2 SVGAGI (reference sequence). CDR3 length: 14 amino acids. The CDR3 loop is CAGSYRGLGQPQHF. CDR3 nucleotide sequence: TGTGCCGGCAGTTACCGGGGTTTGGGGCAGCCCCAGCATTTT.

The CDR3 nucleotides are TGTGCCAGCAGCAAATGGTCCTGGGAAACCCAGTACTTC. It specifies CASSKWSWETQYF. The V call is TRBV21-1, the J call TRBJ2-5. TRBV21-1 is an annotated pseudogene. The CDR3 has 13 amino acids.

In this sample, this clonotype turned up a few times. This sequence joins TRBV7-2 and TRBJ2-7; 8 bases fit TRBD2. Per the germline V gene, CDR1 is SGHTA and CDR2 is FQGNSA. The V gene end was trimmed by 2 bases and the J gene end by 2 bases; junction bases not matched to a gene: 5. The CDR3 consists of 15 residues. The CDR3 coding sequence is TGTGCCAGCAGCTTAACGGCGGGAGGCACCTACGAGCAGTACTTC. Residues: CASSLTAGGTYEQYF.

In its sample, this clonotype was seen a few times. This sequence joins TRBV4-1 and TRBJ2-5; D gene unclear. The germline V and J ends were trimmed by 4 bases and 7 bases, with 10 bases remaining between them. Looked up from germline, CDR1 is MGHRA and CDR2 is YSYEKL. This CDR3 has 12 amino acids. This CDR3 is CASSRGYGTQYF. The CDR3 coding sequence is TGCGCCAGCAGCCGGGGATACGGGACCCAGTACTTC.

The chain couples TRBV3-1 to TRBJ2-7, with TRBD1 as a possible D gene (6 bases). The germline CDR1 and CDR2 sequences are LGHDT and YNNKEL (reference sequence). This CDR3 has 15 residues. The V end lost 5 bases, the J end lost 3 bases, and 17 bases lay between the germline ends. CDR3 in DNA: TGTGCCAGCAGCGACGGAAATCAGGGGCTCTACGAGCAGTACTTC. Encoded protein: CASSDGNQGLYEQYF.

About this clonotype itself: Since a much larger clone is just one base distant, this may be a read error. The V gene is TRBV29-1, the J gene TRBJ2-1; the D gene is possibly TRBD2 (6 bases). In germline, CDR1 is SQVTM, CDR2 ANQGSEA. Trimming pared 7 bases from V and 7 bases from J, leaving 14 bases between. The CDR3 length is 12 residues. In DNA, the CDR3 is TGCAGCGGAGGCTTGGGGGGAAATGAGCAGTTCTTC. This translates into CSGGLGGNEQFF.

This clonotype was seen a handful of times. CDR3 loop: CASSPARHNEQFF. In DNA, the CDR3 is TGTGCCAGCAGCCCCGCAAGGCACAATGAGCAGTTCTTC. V usage is TRBV7-3 and J usage is TRBJ2-1; the D is unclear. The germline V gene encodes CDR1 SGHTA and CDR2 FQGTGA. Trimming stripped 5 bases from V and 5 bases from J, with 10 bases between. The CDR3 loop spans 13 amino acids.

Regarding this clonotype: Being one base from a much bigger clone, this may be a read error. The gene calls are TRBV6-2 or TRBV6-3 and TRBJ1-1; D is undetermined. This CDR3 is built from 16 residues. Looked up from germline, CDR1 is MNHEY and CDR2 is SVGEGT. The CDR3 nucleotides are TGTGCCAACAGTTACTCGAGTCGGACGGGGAACACTGAAGCTTTCTTT. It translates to CANSYSSRTGNTEAFF.

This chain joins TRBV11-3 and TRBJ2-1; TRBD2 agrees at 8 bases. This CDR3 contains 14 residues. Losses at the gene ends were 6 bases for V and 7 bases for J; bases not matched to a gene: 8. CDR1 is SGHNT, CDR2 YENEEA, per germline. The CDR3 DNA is TGTGCCAGCAGTGGCGGGGGGTTAGAGAATGAGCAGTTCTTC. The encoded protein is CASSGGGLENEQFF. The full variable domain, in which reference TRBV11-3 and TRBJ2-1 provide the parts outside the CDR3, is EAGVVQSPRYKIIEKKQPVAFWCNPISGHNTLYWYLQNLGQGPELLIRYENEEAVDDSQLPKDRFSAERLKGVDSTLKIQPAELGDSAVYLCASSGGGLENEQFFGPGTRLTVL.

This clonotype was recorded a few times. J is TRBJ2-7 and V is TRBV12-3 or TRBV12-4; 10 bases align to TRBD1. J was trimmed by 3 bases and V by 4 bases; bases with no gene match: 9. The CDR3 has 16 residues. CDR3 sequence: CASSSSRDRGNYEQYF. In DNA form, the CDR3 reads TGTGCCAGCAGTTCGTCCCGGGACAGGGGTAACTACGAGCAGTACTTC.

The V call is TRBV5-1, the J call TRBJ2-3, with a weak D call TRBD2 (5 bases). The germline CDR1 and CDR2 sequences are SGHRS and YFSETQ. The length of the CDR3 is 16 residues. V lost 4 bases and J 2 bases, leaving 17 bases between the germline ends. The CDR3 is CASSPILAGLTDTQYF. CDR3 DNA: TGCGCCAGCAGCCCGATTCTCGCGGGCCTCACAGATACGCAGTATTTT. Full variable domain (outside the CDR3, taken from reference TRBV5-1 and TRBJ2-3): KAGVTQTPRYLIKTRGQQVTLSCSPISGHRSVSWYQQTPGQGLQFLFEYFSETQRNKGNFPGRFSGRQFSNSRSEMNVSTLELGDSALYLCASSPILAGLTDTQYFGPGTRLTVL.

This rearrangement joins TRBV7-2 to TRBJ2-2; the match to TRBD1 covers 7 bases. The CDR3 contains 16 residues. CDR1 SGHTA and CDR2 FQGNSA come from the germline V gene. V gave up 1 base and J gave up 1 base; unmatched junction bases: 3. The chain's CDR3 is CASSLDRTGNTGELFF. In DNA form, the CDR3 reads TGTGCCAGCAGCTTAGATAGGACAGGGAACACCGGGGAGCTGTTTTTT.

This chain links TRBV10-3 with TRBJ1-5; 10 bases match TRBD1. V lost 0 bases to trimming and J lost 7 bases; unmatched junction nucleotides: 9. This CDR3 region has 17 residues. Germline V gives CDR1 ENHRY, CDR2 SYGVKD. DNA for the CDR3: TGTGCCATCAGTGAGTCGACTCGGACAGGGGGTTACCAGCCCCAGCATTTT. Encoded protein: CAISESTRTGGYQPQHF.

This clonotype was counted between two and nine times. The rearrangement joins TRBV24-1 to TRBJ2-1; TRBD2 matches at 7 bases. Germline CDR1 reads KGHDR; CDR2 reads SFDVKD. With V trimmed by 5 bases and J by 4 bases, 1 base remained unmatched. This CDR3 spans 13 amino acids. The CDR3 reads CATSGREYNEQFF. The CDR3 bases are TGTGCCACCAGTGGGCGGGAGTACAATGAGCAGTTCTTC.

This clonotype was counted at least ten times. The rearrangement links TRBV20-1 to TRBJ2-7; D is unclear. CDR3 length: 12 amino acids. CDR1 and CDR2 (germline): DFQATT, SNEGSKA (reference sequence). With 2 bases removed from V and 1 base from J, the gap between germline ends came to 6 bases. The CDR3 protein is CSARIRSYEQYF. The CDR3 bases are TGCAGTGCTAGAATAAGGTCCTACGAGCAGTACTTC.

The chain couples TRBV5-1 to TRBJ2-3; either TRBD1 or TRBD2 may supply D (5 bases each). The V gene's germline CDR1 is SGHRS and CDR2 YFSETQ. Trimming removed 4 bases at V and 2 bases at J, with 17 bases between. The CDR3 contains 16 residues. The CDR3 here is CASSLALGPNTDTQYF. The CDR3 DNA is TGCGCCAGCAGCCTGGCACTGGGACCCAACACAGATACGCAGTATTTT. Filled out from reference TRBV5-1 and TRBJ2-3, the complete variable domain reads KAGVTQTPRYLIKTRGQQVTLSCSPISGHRSVSWYQQTPGQGLQFLFEYFSETQRNKGNFPGRFSGRQFSNSRSEMNVSTLELGDSALYLCASSLALGPNTDTQYFGPGTRLTVL.